This T cell receptor beta chain was documented in a study of blood T cell repertoires in COVID-19. Across the study: Both acute and convalescent COVID-19 samples were obtained from the United States, Italy and Spain. From T cells, B-cell-depleted T cells, or PBMCs came the material, which was cDNA or gDNA.

Trimming took off 4 bases at V and 1 base at J, with 12 bases between the two ends. The CDR3 totals 15 residues. CDR1 is SGHTS and CDR2 is YDEGEE in the germline V gene. As handled by the study authors: Reference gene primers were amplified, and this amplification served to estimate nucleated cell counts. Sequencing was performed with immunoSEQ multiplex PCR; in TCRdb, only in-frame clones are kept and a portion is missing. The V and J calls and clone size come from that table; D and trimming were worked out from the DNA. The table includes about 140,000 clones, around 82% detected once. This clone was counted only a few times.

The source is a human donor in a cohort sampled during active COVID-19. The sample consisted of peripheral blood. The chain carries TRBV5-8 and TRBJ1-5; D not certain. This chain's CDR3 is CASSPRRVSNQPQHF. CDR3 bases: TGTGCCAGCAGCCCACGGCGGGTGAGCAATCAGCCCCAGCATTTT.